Presented here are 9 T cell receptor beta chains from one specimen sequenced in a study of blood T cell repertoires in COVID-19. Measured with immunoSEQ multiplex PCR; TCRdb has only the in-frame clones, and not every one. The sample records roughly 100,000 clones, 81% being singletons. Input material: peripheral blood. The receptors were gathered from a man older than 75 with acute or convalescent COVID-19.

CDR3 loop: CASSQDTGGERPQHF. The CDR3 region has the DNA TGTGCCAGCAGCCAAGATACGGGGGGTGAGCGGCCCCAGCATTTT. This chain links TRBV3-1 (or the pseudogene TRBV3-2) with TRBJ1-5; weak D call: TRBD1 (5 bases). The CDR3 length is 15 residues. Per germline, CDR1 LGHDT and CDR2 YNNKEL (reference sequence). Trimming left V 0 bases short and J 9 bases short, with 15 bases between.

V and J are TRBV5-1 and TRBJ2-3; D is unclear. This CDR3 contains 14 residues. Trimming took 1 base from V and 4 from J, leaving 10 bases between them. The germline CDR1 and CDR2 sequences are SGHRS and YFSETQ. The DNA for the CDR3 is TGCGCCAGCAGCTTGAACAGTTGGGCAGATACGCAGTATTTT. The encoded protein is CASSLNSWADTQYF. Looking up the rest from reference TRBV5-1 and TRBJ2-3 gives the full variable domain: KAGVTQTPRYLIKTRGQQVTLSCSPISGHRSVSWYQQTPGQGLQFLFEYFSETQRNKGNFPGRFSGRQFSNSRSEMNVSTLELGDSALYLCASSLNSWADTQYFGPGTRLTVL.

The rearrangement uses TRBV10-3 and TRBJ2-3, with no clear D. CDR1 and CDR2 from the germline V gene are ENHRY and SYGVKD. The CDR3 covers 14 residues. Trimming stripped 0 bases from V and 1 base from J, with 5 bases between. The CDR3 protein is CAISESGGTDTQYF. CDR3 coding DNA: TGTGCCATCAGTGAGTCCGGAGGCACAGATACGCAGTATTTT.

This clone was observed many times. The CDR3 DNA sequence: TGCGCCAGCAGCCACAGACTAGCGGGAGAGAGCACCGGGGAGCTGTTTTTT. Residues: CASSHRLAGESTGELFF. This chain links TRBV4-1 with TRBJ2-2; 12 bases match TRBD2. The CDR3 has 17 amino acids. Unmatched junction bases numbered 6, after V lost 3 bases and J lost 4 bases. Germline V gene lookup returns CDR1 MGHRA and CDR2 YSYEKL.

The chain carries TRBV29-1 and TRBJ1-4; D is ambiguous. The germline gives CDR1 SQVTM, CDR2 ANQGSEA. CDR3 length: 13 residues. V lost 2 bases and J 11 bases, leaving 15 bases between the germline ends. The CDR3 sequence: CSVESPPAKKLFF. CDR3 DNA sequence: TGCAGCGTTGAATCGCCGCCTGCGAAGAAACTGTTTTTT.

This clone was seen a single time. The chain joins TRBV2 to TRBJ2-7; TRBD1 matches 11 bases. Germline CDR1 and CDR2: SNHLY and FYNNEI. The CDR3 consists of 15 residues. With V trimmed by 4 bases and J by 4 bases, 6 bases remained unmatched. In DNA form, the CDR3 reads TGTGCCAGCAGTGGGGGCGGGACAGGGGGATACGAGCAGTACTTC. It translates to CASSGGGTGGYEQYF.

The chain is built from TRBV2 and TRBJ2-3, with 7 nucleotides matching TRBD1. Germline CDR1 is SNHLY and CDR2 is FYNNEI. J gave up 5 bases and V 8 bases, and 4 bases lay outside the gene matches. This CDR3 comprises 12 residues. Here the CDR3 DNA reads TGTGCCAGCCAGGGGGACGGAGATACGCAGTATTTT. As protein: CASQGDGDTQYF.

The chain has TRBV3-1 (or the pseudogene TRBV3-2) and TRBJ2-7, with D tentatively TRBD2 (6 bases). Trimming stripped 4 bases from V and 0 bases from J, with 10 bases between. The V gene's germline CDR1 is LGHDT and CDR2 YNNKEL (reference sequence). The CDR3 runs to 14 residues. In DNA form, the CDR3 reads TGTGCCAGCAGCCCTCGGGGGTTCTCCTACGAGCAGTACTTC. This encodes CASSPRGFSYEQYF.

The chain has TRBV19 and TRBJ1-5; unclear D gene. In germline, CDR1 is LNHDA, CDR2 SQIVND (reference sequence). The V gene lost 3 bases and the J gene lost 3 bases, with 9 bases spanning the gap. CDR3 length equals 14 residues. The CDR3 DNA reads TGTGCCAGTAGTATTCAGGAGGTCAATCAGCCCCAGCATTTT. Translation gives CASSIQEVNQPQHF.